The present TCR beta chain was sequenced within a study of siplizumab effects on memory and regulatory T cells. The CDR3 has 15 amino acids. Germline CDR1 is ENHRY and CDR2 is SYGVKD. Unmatched junction bases numbered 3, after V lost 2 bases and J lost 2 bases. Method: immunoSEQ multiplex PCR; TCRdb's copy keeps in-frame clones and lacks some. The sample includes 90,000 to 110,000 clones, under 95% of them seen just once. This chain connects TRBV10-3 to TRBJ2-7, with 10 bases aligning to TRBD1. Input material: CD4+ T cells sorted from blood. The receptor comes from a human donor in good health. The CDR3 spells CAISEMGTGAYEQYF. CDR3 nucleotides: TGTGCCATCAGTGAGATGGGGACAGGGGCCTACGAGCAGTACTTC.